Each of the 24 T cell receptor beta chains below was sequenced from the same sample in a study of T cell responses to AZD1222 COVID-19 vaccine. The method was immunoSEQ multiplex PCR; TCRdb's version includes in-frame clones alone and lacks a portion of them. The sample shows roughly 120,000 clones, 88% of them seen only once. Sequenced material: peripheral blood, taken on day 0 of MenACWY control vaccination. These receptors were obtained from an adult in good health.

The chain combines TRBV19 with TRBJ1-2, with D uncertain. Germline V gene data show CDR1 as LNHDA and CDR2 as SQIVND (reference sequence). Trimming removed 3 bases from V and 1 base from J, with 6 bases in between. This CDR3 region has 13 residues. CDR3 sequence: CASSIADNYGYTF. CDR3 coding DNA: TGTGCCAGTAGTATCGCGGATAACTATGGCTACACCTTC.

This chain joins TRBV6-5 and TRBJ1-1; D not certain. Trimming pared 4 bases from V and 0 bases from J, leaving 6 bases between. The germline CDR1 and CDR2 sequences are MNHEY and SVGAGI. The CDR3 has 13 residues. CDR3 amino acids: CASSFALNTEAFF. Written as DNA, the CDR3 is TGTGCCAGCAGTTTCGCCTTGAACACTGAAGCTTTCTTT.

This sequence joins TRBV10-3 and TRBJ2-7, with 9 positions matching TRBD1. CDR1 ENHRY and CDR2 SYGVKD come from the germline V gene. CDR3 length: 14 residues. V lost 3 bases and J lost 3; bases outside the gene matches: 3. Here the CDR3 DNA reads TGTGCCATCAGTGATCGACAGGGGGGCTACGAGCAGTACTTC. Amino acids: CAISDRQGGYEQYF.

This chain uses TRBV30 with TRBJ2-7, with unresolved D. The V and J ends lost 2 bases and 7 bases respectively, with 18 bases between them. The germline V gene encodes CDR1 GTSNPN and CDR2 SVGIG (reference sequence). There are 14 residues in the CDR3. This chain's CDR3 is CAWSPLLRVGEQYF. DNA of the CDR3: TGTGCCTGGAGTCCCCTCCTCCGGGTTGGGGAGCAGTACTTC. The entire variable domain, with the rest obtained from reference TRBV30 and TRBJ2-7, is as follows: SQTIHQWPATLVQPVGSPLSLECTVEGTSNPNLYWYRQAAGRGLQLLFYSVGIGQISSEVPQNLSASRPQDRQFILSSKKLLLSDSGFYLCAWSPLLRVGEQYFGPGTRLTVT.

This clone was counted once. V and J are TRBV6-5 and TRBJ1-1; D is ambiguous. The CDR3 is 13 amino acids. V lost 4 bases and J lost 3, with 9 bases in between. The V gene's germline CDR1 is MNHEY and CDR2 SVGAGI. The CDR3 here is CASSLNTYTEAFF. CDR3 nucleotides: TGTGCCAGCAGTTTAAACACCTACACTGAAGCTTTCTTT.

The J gene is TRBJ1-5, the V gene TRBV5-5; D gene uncertain. CDR3 length: 13 residues. The germline V gene has CDR1 SGHKS and CDR2 YYEKEE (reference sequence). The V end lost 0 bases, the J end lost 5 bases, and 6 bases lay between the germline ends. In DNA, the CDR3 is TGTGCCAGCAGCTTGGGTGGGGATCAGCCCCAGCATTTT. Translation: CASSLGGDQPQHF.

This clone was recorded a few times. V is TRBV14 and J is TRBJ2-1; D is unclear. The length of the CDR3 is 13 residues. The V end lost 4 bases, the J end lost 13 bases, and 17 bases lay between the germline ends. CDR1 is SGHDN and CDR2 is FVKESK in the germline V gene. The CDR3 reads CASSLLNPGNQFF. CDR3 nucleotide sequence: TGTGCCAGCAGCCTCCTGAACCCTGGGAACCAGTTCTTC.

The CDR3 reads CASSRLGTAMNTEAFF. CDR3 DNA sequence: TGTGCCAGCAGCCGCTTAGGGACGGCCATGAACACTGAAGCTTTCTTT. The gene calls are TRBV2 and TRBJ1-1, with D perhaps matching TRBD1 (5 bases). V was pared by 6 bases and J by 0 bases, with 17 bases between. This CDR3 has 16 amino acids. Germline V gene data show CDR1 as SNHLY and CDR2 as FYNNEI.

The V gene is TRBV5-1, the J gene TRBJ2-7; TRBD2 matches 8 bases. CDR1 and CDR2 (germline): SGHRS, YFSETQ. The CDR3 totals 15 residues. V dropped 2 bases and J dropped 3; count of bases not matched to a gene: 7. The CDR3 DNA reads TGCGCCAGCAGCTTCGCTAGCGGGTCCTTCTACGAGCAGTACTTC. Translating gives CASSFASGSFYEQYF.

This rearrangement joins TRBV5-1 to TRBJ1-1; no reliable D call. From germline, CDR1 is SGHRS and CDR2 YFSETQ. The CDR3 is 15 residues long. V was shortened by 1 base and J by 1 base, with 11 bases between the two germline ends. The DNA for the CDR3 is TGCGCCAGCAGCTTGCAGGATCCGGGGAACACTGAAGCTTTCTTT. It is translated as CASSLQDPGNTEAFF.

V gene TRBV28 combines with J gene TRBJ1-1, with no clear D. Germline V gives CDR1 MDHEN, CDR2 SYDVKM. The CDR3 is made up of 13 amino acids. The V gene lost 9 bases and the J gene lost 0 bases, with 11 bases spanning the gap. The CDR3 spells CASAWQLNTEAFF. CDR3 sequence (DNA): TGTGCCAGTGCTTGGCAATTGAACACTGAAGCTTTCTTT.

This chain links TRBV11-2 with TRBJ2-2, with no clear D. Germline-derived CDR1 and CDR2 are SGHAT and FQNNGV. V was shortened by 1 base and J by 1 base, with 10 bases between the two germline ends. CDR3 length: 16 amino acids. The CDR3 DNA reads as TGTGCCAGCAGCTTAGGACAAATTCGGAACACCGGGGAGCTGTTTTTT. Translated, it gives CASSLGQIRNTGELFF.

This clone has more than one count but fewer than ten. The gene calls are TRBV9 and TRBJ1-2; 9 nucleotides agree with TRBD1. The CDR3 is 14 residues long. The junction had 4 bases not matched to a gene; V was cut back by 2 bases and J by 5 bases. Germline V gives CDR1 SGDLS, CDR2 YYNGEE. The CDR3 bases are TGTGCCAGCAGCGTTGGACAGGGGAGTTATGGCTACACCTTC. It yields the protein CASSVGQGSYGYTF.

The chain recombines TRBV2 with TRBJ2-2; D might be TRBD1 (5 bases). V dropped 8 bases and J dropped 2 bases, with 9 bases sitting between them. This CDR3 is 13 amino acids long. Germline loops: CDR1 SNHLY, CDR2 FYNNEI. Here the CDR3 reads CASGRENTGELFF. In DNA form, the CDR3 reads TGTGCCAGCGGCAGGGAAAACACCGGGGAGCTGTTTTTT.

V and J are TRBV4-1 and TRBJ1-3, with D tentatively TRBD1 (5 bases). CDR3 length: 14 amino acids. Germline V gene data show CDR1 as MGHRA and CDR2 as YSYEKL. Trimming pared 3 bases from V and 1 base from J, leaving 7 bases between. DNA of the CDR3: TGCGCCAGCAGCCAGGGACTTTCTGGAAACACCATATATTTT. Its translation is CASSQGLSGNTIYF.

In its sample, this clone was seen once. V gene TRBV27 combines with J gene TRBJ2-3, with D possibly matching TRBD2 (6 bases). The V end lost 2 bases, the J end lost 1 base, and 13 bases lay between the germline ends. The CDR3 has 16 residues. Germline CDR1 reads MNHEY; CDR2 reads SMNVEV (reference sequence). The CDR3 here is CASSLSRLGGTDTQYF. CDR3 nucleotides: TGTGCCAGCAGTTTAAGCAGACTAGGCGGCACAGATACGCAGTATTTT.

This chain joins TRBV28 and TRBJ2-1; D is ambiguous. Germline lookup yields CDR1 MDHEN and CDR2 SYDVKM. The CDR3 length is 15 residues. V gave up 9 bases and J gave up 10 bases, with 25 bases separating them. The CDR3 DNA is TGTGCCAGTGTGACCGGGCCCTGGGCCCTTACGGAGCAGTTCTTC. As protein: CASVTGPWALTEQFF.

This clone was counted once. The chain combines TRBV29-1 with TRBJ2-7; TRBD1 aligns across 11 bases. V was clipped by 6 bases and J by 2 bases; unmatched bases: 12. The germline V gene encodes CDR1 SQVTM and CDR2 ANQGSEA. The CDR3 is 16 amino acids. CDR3 nucleotide sequence: TGCAGCGTGCCGGGACAGGGGGGAACTAGTACCTACGAGCAGTACTTC. Translation: CSVPGQGGTSTYEQYF.

J is TRBJ2-1 and V is TRBV7-9; 7 positions match TRBD2. The germline V gene encodes CDR1 SEHNR and CDR2 FQNEAQ (reference sequence). Germline trimming cut 4 bases from V and 4 bases from J; bases unmatched to any gene: 10. The CDR3 sequence is 16 residues long. The CDR3 spells CASSSLGGSSYNEQFF. CDR3 DNA: TGTGCCAGCAGCTCGCTTGGCGGGAGTTCGTACAATGAGCAGTTCTTC.

The gene calls are TRBV5-8 and TRBJ2-7; 8 nucleotides line up with TRBD2. V lost 1 base, J lost 2 bases, and 5 bases stayed unmatched. Germline V gives CDR1 SGHTS, CDR2 YDEGEE. This CDR3 is built from 15 residues. CDR3 DNA sequence: TGTGCCAGCAGCTTGTCCAGCGGGGGAGCCTACGAGCAGTACTTC. Amino acid sequence: CASSLSSGGAYEQYF. The complete variable domain, with remaining parts taken from reference TRBV5-8 and TRBJ2-7, reads EAGVTQSPTHLIKTRGQQATLRCSPISGHTSVYWYQQALGLGLQFLLWYDEGEERNRGNFPPRFSGRQFPNYSSELNVNALELEDSALYLCASSLSSGGAYEQYFGPGTRLTVT.

This chain joins TRBV30 and TRBJ2-3, with D perhaps matching TRBD1 (6 bases). The CDR3 runs 13 residues. Between the trimmed V and J ends, which lost 2 bases and 8 bases, there was a span of 14 bases. The germline CDR1 and CDR2 sequences are GTSNPN and SVGIG (reference sequence). The CDR3 DNA reads TGTGCCTGGAGTCTAAAACAGGGTAGTACGCAGTATTTT. Translation: CAWSLKQGSTQYF.

V gene TRBV28 combines with J gene TRBJ2-1; the match to TRBD1 covers 7 bases. The CDR3 length is 12 residues. Losses at the gene ends were 5 bases for V and 10 bases for J; bases not matched to a gene: 5. Per germline, CDR1 MDHEN and CDR2 SYDVKM. This chain's CDR3 is CASSPETGEQFF. CDR3 coding DNA: TGTGCCAGCAGTCCGGAGACAGGGGAGCAGTTCTTC. Using reference TRBV28 and TRBJ2-1 for the parts outside the CDR3, the full variable domain is DVKVTQSSRYLVKRTGEKVFLECVQDMDHENMFWYRQDPGLGLRLIYFSYDVKMKEKGDIPEGYSVSREKKERFSLILESASTNQTSMYLCASSPETGEQFFGPGTRLTVL.

The chain links TRBV7-3 to TRBJ2-5; D is perhaps TRBD1 or TRBD2 (5 bases each). V was trimmed by 2 bases and J by 1 base, leaving 8 bases between them. CDR1 and CDR2 (germline): SGHTA, FQGTGA. The CDR3 extends over 14 amino acids. CDR3 DNA sequence: TGTGCCAGCAGCTTAGGGGGACCCCAAGAGACCCAGTACTTC. This gives the protein CASSLGGPQETQYF. Together with reference TRBV7-3 and TRBJ2-5, the CDR3 gives the full variable domain: GAGVSQTPSNKVTEKGKYVELRCDPISGHTALYWYRQSLGQGPEFLIYFQGTGAADDSGLPNDRFFAVRPEGSVSTLKIQRTERGDSAVYLCASSLGGPQETQYFGPGTRLLVL.

The rearrangement joins TRBV30 to TRBJ2-1; no reliable D call. Trimming pared 2 bases from V and 6 bases from J, leaving 8 bases between. Looked up from germline, CDR1 is GTSNPN and CDR2 is SVGIG (reference sequence). The CDR3 totals 12 residues. The CDR3 DNA follows: TGTGCCTGGAGTCAACTCGCCAATGAGCAGTTCTTC. Its protein product is CAWSQLANEQFF.